The clone carrying this T cell receptor (beta chain) was detected only a few times. Its antigen is unidentified. TCRdb independently ran MiXCR on the 5' RACE reads; one entry per CDR3 protein. The sample lists roughly 700,000 distinct CDR3 sequences, around 8.3% occurring once. The sample comes from a study of identical twins. Study outcomes and limitations: Models underestimated out-of-frame TCR alpha sharing in monozygotic twins. Zero-insertion analyses might be partly confounded by invariant T cells like MAIT and iNKT. Memory repertoires showed no such pattern, whereas abundant cord blood beta clonotypes carried fewer insertions.

The junction had 3 bases not matched to a gene; V was cut back by 2 bases and J by 6 bases. Germline lookup yields CDR1 DFQATT and CDR2 SNEGSKA (reference sequence). The CDR3 covers 13 residues. This same sample was also part of a study on yellow fever vaccine responses in identical twins. That source notes: Twins' vaccine T cell response reportedly seemed partly convergent, partly personalized.

Sequenced input: PBMCs. The chain employs TRBV20-1 and TRBJ2-1, with 8 bases fitting TRBD2. The TCR sequence derives from a woman in her late teens or twenties in good health. CDR3 bases: TGCAGTGCTAGACGGGGGGGTATCAATGAGCAGTTCTTC. Translated, it gives CSARRGGINEQFF.